This paragraph covers one TCR beta chain sequence. Its antigen is not identified. This sample was taken from a study of regulatory dendritic cells for organ transplantation. Study-wide results and limits: Resting memory CD8+ T cells held the most alloreactive clonotypes. Alloreactive memory CD8+ T cell pools varied considerably between individuals.

Assay used: immunoSEQ multiplex PCR; TCRdb lists only in-frame clones, some missing. The sample has roughly 11,000 clones, about 90% seen once. Allogeneic regulatory or mature dendritic cells were co-cultured for less than six days with CFSE-labeled sorted T cells at 1:10. Memory T cells were CD45RO+, naive were CD45RA+, sorted by FACS. This TCR was sampled from a human donor in good health. The sequenced sample was naive CD8+ T cells from blood cultured with dendritic cells. Subset indicated: CD45RA+ naive T cells.

CDR3: CASSLMGQATEAFF. The CDR3 DNA sequence: TGTGCCAGCAGTTTGATGGGACAGGCCACTGAAGCTTTCTTT. This chain uses TRBV6-5 with TRBJ1-1; TRBD1 matches 8 bases. Germline V gene lookup returns CDR1 MNHEY and CDR2 SVGAGI. With 4 bases clipped from V and 4 bases from J, the junction kept 5 bases outside the gene matches. The CDR3 consists of 14 residues.